This T cell receptor (beta chain) appears in the sequencing data of a study of blood T cell repertoires in COVID-19. Study context: T cells, B-cell-depleted T cells, or PBMCs provided the cDNA or gDNA that served as material.

V was clipped by 6 bases and J by 1 base, with 19 bases between them. This CDR3 contains 17 residues. Germline lookup yields CDR1 MDHEN and CDR2 SYDVKM. Each participant's cohort was designated according to participant-reported clinical history. Some clones are missing from TCRdb's copy, which holds only in-frame ones; the method was immunoSEQ multiplex PCR. The table includes 350,000 to 550,000 clones, 75% to 90% detected once. The chain has TRBV28 and TRBJ1-3, with D unresolved. This clonotype originated in a young man who had recovered from COVID-19. Sequenced sample: PBMCs or T cells enriched from blood (not recorded which). CDR3: CASSRPGLLSSGNTIYF. CDR3 coding DNA: TGTGCCAGCAGCCGGCCGGGTCTCCTTTCATCTGGAAACACCATATATTTT.